This TCR beta chain was sequenced during a study of CD8+ T cells in alopecia areata. The sequencing template was cDNA reverse transcribed from extracted RNA. Generated by immunoSEQ multiplex PCR, the TCRdb table keeps only in-frame clones and is missing some. The sample carries 100,000 to 150,000 clones, about 46% recorded once. Peripheral blood and lesional scalp punch biopsies came from alopecia areata patients. From PBMCs, CD4+ and CD8+ T cells were sorted. The CDR3 extends over 15 amino acids. V gave up 4 bases and J gave up 3 bases, with 13 bases separating them. Per germline, CDR1 MNHNS and CDR2 SASEGT.

The receptor was isolated from a human donor with alopecia areata. The rearrangement links TRBV6-1 to TRBJ1-5; no reliable D call. Here the sequenced sample was CD8+ T cells sorted from blood, taken at week 0. CDR3 sequence (DNA): TGTGCCAGCAGTGTTAAGGGATTCGACAATCAGCCCCAGCATTTT. Translating it yields CASSVKGFDNQPQHF.